The rows below give T cell receptor beta chains drawn from one sample of a study of blood T cell repertoires in COVID-19. The method was immunoSEQ multiplex PCR; TCRdb's version includes in-frame clones alone and lacks a portion of them. The repertoire holds approximately 260,000 clones, with 83% as singletons. The specimen was peripheral blood. Receptor source: a man in his sixties who had recovered from COVID-19. Each CDR3 is given with its conserved first and last residue. D genes are given only for firm matches.

V	J	D	DNA	CDR3
TRBV6-1	TRBJ2-2	TRBD2	TGTGCCAGCAGTGTCGCTAGCGGGGGGGCCTTCACCGGGGAGCTGTTTTTT	CASSVASGGAFTGELFF
TRBV6-6	TRBJ2-5	TRBD1	TGTGCCAGCAGTTACGGGCAGGGGGCGAGGGAGACCCAGTACTTC	CASSYGQGARETQYF
TRBV24-1	TRBJ2-7	TRBD1	TGTGCCACCAGTGGGGGAACGGGGCAGGGGGAAGTCGGCTACGAGCAGTACTTC	CATSGGTGQGEVGYEQYF
TRBV19	TRBJ2-2	.	TGTGCCAGTTGGGGGCGCACCGGGGAGCTGTTTTTT	CASWGRTGELFF
TRBV28	TRBJ1-5	TRBD1	TGTGCCAGCAGTGAACGTAAGACAGGGCGATCGGCCCAGCATTTT	CASSERKTGRSAQHF
TRBV6-5	TRBJ1-1	.	TGTGCCAGCAGATTCAGGGATGTTGACACTGAAGCTTTCTTT	CASRFRDVDTEAFF
TRBV6-1	TRBJ2-3	TRBD2	TGTGCCAGCAGTGAAGCGATGGGGGGGTATAGAACAGATACGCAGTATTTT	CASSEAMGGYRTDTQYF
TRBV29-1	TRBJ1-2	TRBD1	TGCAGCGTGGGGGGACAGGGGGGCCTTTGCTATGGCTACACCTTC	CSVGGQGGLCYGYTF
TRBV11-2	TRBJ2-7	.	TGTGCCAGCAGCTTATCTCGCGCCGGGGTGAATGAGCAGTACTTC	CASSLSRAGVNEQYF
TRBV18	TRBJ1-5	TRBD1	TGTGCCAGCTCACTGACCGGACAGGGCAATCAGCCCCAGCATTTT	CASSLTGQGNQPQHF
TRBV5-1	TRBJ2-1	TRBD1	TGCGCCAGCAGCATAAATATCCCGGGACAGGGAACCAATGAGCAGTTCTTC	CASSINIPGQGTNEQFF
TRBV5-8	TRBJ1-1	TRBD1	TGTGCCAGCAGCTTTGGGGACAGGTCGGGAGGTACTGAAGCTTTCTTT	CASSFGDRSGGTEAFF